Following are 17 T cell receptor beta chains from one sample sequenced in a study of T cell changes during pregnancy in multiple sclerosis. The table came from immunoSEQ multiplex PCR; TCRdb's copy has only in-frame clones and leaves some out. Altogether roughly 100,000 clones are present, about 90% being singletons, with the ten largest covering roughly 1.6%. Specimen: peripheral blood, collected before pregnancy. The source of these receptors is a female donor with multiple sclerosis, enrolled in a pregnancy study.

The gene calls are TRBV6-6 and TRBJ1-5; no definite D call. Germline assignment: CDR1 MNHNY and CDR2 SVGAGI (reference sequence). The CDR3 extends over 16 amino acids. Trimming took off 4 bases at V and 2 bases at J, with 15 bases between the two ends. This chain's CDR3 is CASSLPSSPGNQPQHF. CDR3 nucleotide sequence: TGTGCCAGCAGTTTGCCCTCCTCACCGGGCAATCAGCCCCAGCATTTT.

The chain links TRBV5-1 to TRBJ1-6; 7 bases agree with TRBD1. V was clipped by 0 bases and J by 7 bases; unmatched bases: 4. Germline CDR1 is SGHRS and CDR2 is YFSETQ. The CDR3 spans 15 residues. CDR3 loop: CASSLETGVNSPLHF. In DNA form, the CDR3 reads TGCGCCAGCAGCTTGGAAACAGGGGTAAATTCACCCCTCCACTTT.

In this sample, this clone turned up a few times. The rearrangement links TRBV27 to TRBJ1-2; unclear D gene. The V and J ends lost 8 bases and 0 bases respectively, with 10 bases between them. The CDR3 sequence is 13 residues long. The V gene's germline CDR1 is MNHEY and CDR2 SMNVEV (reference sequence). As DNA, the CDR3 is TGTGCCAGCGGGGTGGGAGCTAACTATGGCTACACCTTC. The encoded protein is CASGVGANYGYTF.

The chain recombines TRBV6-1 with TRBJ2-7; 10 nucleotides align to TRBD1. The CDR3 is 16 residues long. J gave up 5 bases and V 0 bases, and 7 bases lay outside the gene matches. Germline V gene sequence: CDR1 MNHNS, CDR2 SASEGT. DNA of the CDR3: TGTGCCAGCAGTGAAGCAATAGGACAGGGGGATAACGAGCAGTACTTC. This sequence encodes CASSEAIGQGDNEQYF.

The V call is TRBV6-1, the J call TRBJ2-5, with TRBD2 identical over 9 bases. The CDR3 is 16 residues long. The germline V gene has CDR1 MNHNS and CDR2 SASEGT. After removal of 0 bases from V and 5 bases from J, the junction contained 7 bases not matched to a gene. CDR3 region: CASSEAGLAGGETQYF. CDR3 in DNA: TGTGCCAGCAGTGAAGCGGGACTAGCTGGCGGCGAGACCCAGTACTTC.

The DNA for the CDR3 is TGTGCCAGCAGCTTAAAGGGGGTTTGGGAGACCCAGTACTTC. It encodes CASSLKGVWETQYF. The V call is TRBV7-2, the J call TRBJ2-5, with D perhaps TRBD1 (6 bases). Trimming cost V 2 bases and J 5 bases, with 12 bases left between them. The germline V gene encodes CDR1 SGHTA and CDR2 FQGNSA. This CDR3 has 14 residues.

The chain joins TRBV7-8 to TRBJ1-5; 7 positions agree with TRBD1. The length of the CDR3 is 18 residues. Germline V gene lookup returns CDR1 SGHVS and CDR2 FQNEAQ. Trimming removed 2 bases from V and 2 bases from J; junction bases left unmatched: 12. CDR3 protein: CASSLRGQGDAGNQPQHF. Written as DNA, the CDR3 is TGTGCCAGCAGCTTACGGGGGCAGGGGGATGCCGGCAATCAGCCCCAGCATTTT. Full variable domain (missing parts from reference TRBV7-8 and TRBJ1-5): GAGVSQSPRYKVAKRGQDVALRCDPISGHVSLFWYQQALGQGPEFLTYFQNEAQLDKSGLPSDRFFAERPEGSVSTLKIQRTQQEDSAVYLCASSLRGQGDAGNQPQHFGDGTRLSIL.

This rearrangement joins TRBV27 to TRBJ1-1, with a possible D match to TRBD1 (5 bases). CDR3 length equals 14 residues. V lost 3 bases and J 0 bases, leaving 8 bases between the germline ends. Looked up from germline, CDR1 is MNHEY and CDR2 is SMNVEV (reference sequence). CDR3 sequence: CASSFQGLNTEAFF. CDR3 nucleotides: TGTGCCAGCAGTTTTCAGGGTTTGAACACTGAAGCTTTCTTT.

The chain joins TRBV7-8 to TRBJ1-2; D unclear. The V gene's germline CDR1 is SGHVS and CDR2 FQNEAQ. The V and J ends lost 1 base and 4 bases respectively, with 10 bases between them. There are 14 residues in the CDR3. The CDR3 region is CASSLGSLGYGYTF. CDR3 nucleotide sequence: TGTGCCAGCAGCTTAGGCTCCCTAGGCTATGGCTACACCTTC.

The chain is built from TRBV6-1 and TRBJ2-7; 9 bases map to TRBD1. CDR3 length: 15 residues. Losses at the gene ends were 5 bases for V and 4 bases for J; bases not matched to a gene: 9. Germline V gives CDR1 MNHNS, CDR2 SASEGT. In nucleotides, the CDR3 is TGTGCCAGCAGTTTCACCGGGACAGGGATTTACGAGCAGTACTTC. The encoded protein is CASSFTGTGIYEQYF.

The rearrangement uses TRBV6-6 and TRBJ2-1; D may be TRBD2 (5 bases). This CDR3 is built from 14 residues. Trimming cost V 4 bases and J 2 bases, with 9 bases left between them. Looked up from germline, CDR1 is MNHNY and CDR2 is SVGAGI (reference sequence). CDR3 bases: TGTGCCAGCAGTTCGTCGAGGGCCTACAATGAGCAGTTCTTC. It specifies CASSSSRAYNEQFF.

This chain links TRBV7-9 with TRBJ1-3; D is possibly TRBD1 (6 bases). This CDR3 contains 14 residues. The V end lost 4 bases, the J end lost 8 bases, and 15 bases lay between the germline ends. Germline assignment: CDR1 SEHNR and CDR2 FQNEAQ (reference sequence). The CDR3 nucleotides read TGTGCCAGCAGCTCCAACAGGGATTTGGACACCATATATTTT. Translated, it gives CASSSNRDLDTIYF.

The chain combines TRBV28 with TRBJ1-5; D is undetermined. This CDR3 contains 12 residues. Germline V gives CDR1 MDHEN, CDR2 SYDVKM. Trimming removed 5 bases at V and 7 bases at J, with 9 bases between. The CDR3 loop reads CASSNAGQPQHF. The CDR3 region has the DNA TGTGCCAGCAGTAACGCAGGCCAGCCCCAGCATTTT.

The J gene is TRBJ2-3, the V gene TRBV10-3, with 7 bases identical to TRBD2. From germline, CDR1 is ENHRY and CDR2 SYGVKD. CDR3 size: 12 residues. V trimming: 5 bases; J trimming: 5 bases; junction bases outside the gene matches: 1. This chain's CDR3 is CAISLAGDTQYF. The CDR3 DNA follows: TGTGCCATCAGTTTAGCGGGAGATACGCAGTATTTT.

The CDR3 spells CASSLSPVSTEAFF. CDR3 in DNA: TGTGCCAGCAGTTTATCTCCCGTGAGCACTGAAGCTTTCTTT. The J gene is TRBJ1-1, the V gene TRBV28; D not resolved. V lost 1 base and J 4 bases, leaving 10 bases between the germline ends. Germline CDR1 MDHEN, CDR2 SYDVKM. The CDR3 has 14 residues.

The CDR3 spells CASSFYNTDTQYF. In DNA, the CDR3 is TGTGCCAGCAGCTTCTATAACACAGATACGCAGTATTTT. The gene calls are TRBV7-9 and TRBJ2-3, with D unclear. This CDR3 contains 13 residues. Trimming took 3 bases from V and 2 from J, leaving 6 bases between them. Per germline, CDR1 SEHNR and CDR2 FQNEAQ (reference sequence). Complete variable domain (other parts from reference TRBV7-9 and TRBJ2-3): DTGVSQNPRHKITKRGQNVTFRCDPISEHNRLYWYRQTLGQGPEFLTYFQNEAQLEKSRLLSDRFSAERPKGSFSTLEIQRTEQGDSAMYLCASSFYNTDTQYFGPGTRLTVL.

A single count supports this clone. This chain joins TRBV19 and TRBJ2-7; maybe TRBD2 (6 bases). Germline V gives CDR1 LNHDA, CDR2 SQIVND (reference sequence). The CDR3 is 15 amino acids. V lost 6 bases, J lost 1 base, and 16 bases lay in between. The DNA of the CDR3 is TGTGCCAGTAGCAGACCCTATAGCGGTTCCTACGAGCAGTACTTC. The encoded protein is CASSRPYSGSYEQYF.